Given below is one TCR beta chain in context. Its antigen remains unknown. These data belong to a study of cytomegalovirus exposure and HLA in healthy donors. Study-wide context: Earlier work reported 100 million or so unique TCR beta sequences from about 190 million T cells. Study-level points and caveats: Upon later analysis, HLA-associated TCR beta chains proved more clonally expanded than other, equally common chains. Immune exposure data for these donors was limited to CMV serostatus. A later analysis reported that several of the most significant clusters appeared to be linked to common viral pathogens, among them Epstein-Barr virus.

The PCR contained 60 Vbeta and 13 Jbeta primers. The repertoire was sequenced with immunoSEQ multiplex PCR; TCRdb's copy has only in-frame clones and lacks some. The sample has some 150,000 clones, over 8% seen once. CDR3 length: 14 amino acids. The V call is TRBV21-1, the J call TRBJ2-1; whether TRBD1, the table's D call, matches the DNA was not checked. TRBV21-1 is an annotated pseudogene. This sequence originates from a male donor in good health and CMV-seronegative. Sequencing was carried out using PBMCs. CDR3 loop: CASRRQGNYNEQFF. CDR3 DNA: TGTGCCAGCAGACGACAGGGGAACTACAATGAGCAGTTCTTC.